These T cell receptor beta chains were read from a single sample in a study of identical twins. TCRdb used MiXCR to reprocess the 5' RACE reads, holding one entry per CDR3 protein. The table has hundreds of thousands of distinct CDR3 sequences, around 8.3% seen once; the top ten hold 0.8% to 1%. These data also formed part of another study, on yellow fever vaccine responses in identical twins.

Sequenced: PBMCs. The origin of the receptors is a woman younger than 30 in good health. CDR3s include the opening cysteine and the closing phenylalanine or tryptophan. The D gene is left open where the match is weak. Not all rows give a size; the values are once, few, many and, for expanded clones, a class.

TRBJ2-7	-	-	TRBV29-1	CSAFDYEQYF	TGCAGCGCATTTGATTACGAGCAGTACTTC
TRBJ1-1	many	-	TRBV3-1	CASSQQNTFLAEAFF	TGTGCCAGCAGCCAACAGAACACGTTTCTCGCTGAAGCTTTCTTT
TRBJ1-3	-	-	TRBV12-3/TRBV12-4	CASSLFLGRNTIYF	TGTGCCAGCAGTTTATTCCTGGGACGCAACACCATATATTTT
TRBJ2-4	-	TRBD1	TRBV6-1	CASSPRGKVGKNIQYF	TGTGCCAGCAGTCCCAGGGGGAAAGTAGGCAAAAACATTCAGTACTTC
TRBJ2-3	-	-	TRBV7-3	CASGRGAPGDTQYF	TGTGCCAGCGGCCGGGGGGCTCCGGGAGATACGCAGTATTTT
TRBJ2-2	many	TRBD2	TRBV6-1	CASSELAGGTGELFF	TGTGCCAGCAGTGAACTAGCGGGGGGAACCGGGGAGCTGTTTTTT
TRBJ2-2	few	TRBD2	TRBV9	CASSVLAGAGGELFF	TGTGCCAGCAGCGTACTAGCGGGGGCAGGCGGGGAGCTGTTTTTT
TRBJ2-7	few	-	TRBV20-1	CSARDPVSYEQYF	TGCAGTGCTAGAGATCCCGTCTCCTACGAGCAGTACTTC
TRBJ2-6	-	-	TRBV11-1	CASSLIQGHNSGANVLTF	TGTGCCAGCAGCTTAATTCAGGGCCATAACTCTGGGGCCAACGTCCTGACTTTC
TRBJ2-7	many	TRBD1	TRBV27	CASSFWGQAPYEQYF	TGTGCCAGCAGTTTTTGGGGACAGGCCCCCTACGAGCAGTACTTC
TRBJ2-5	few	-	TRBV12-5	CASGLGLGGQIETQYF	TGTGCTAGTGGTTTGGGGTTGGGGGGCCAGATCGAGACCCAGTACTTC
TRBJ2-2	many	TRBD2	TRBV4-3	CASSQGLAGTGELFF	TGCGCCAGCAGCCAAGGACTAGCGGGGACCGGGGAGCTGTTTTTT
TRBJ2-6	-	TRBD1	TRBV11-2	CASRQGTGGSHSGANVLTF	TGTGCCAGCAGACAAGGGACAGGGGGTTCCCACTCTGGGGCCAACGTCCTGACTTTC
TRBJ2-7	many	-	TRBV4-3	CASSQEWLESYEQYF	TGCGCCAGCAGCCAAGAATGGTTAGAATCCTACGAGCAGTACTTC
TRBJ2-3	few	-	TRBV12-3/TRBV12-4	CASRGHGAGPTDTQYF	TGTGCCAGCAGAGGCCACGGGGCGGGCCCCACAGATACGCAGTATTTT
TRBJ2-1	many	-	TRBV25-1	CASSEPGPLANEQFF	TGTGCCAGCAGTGAACCGGGACCCCTGGCCAATGAGCAGTTCTTC
TRBJ2-7	-	-	TRBV11-2	CASSQSSESSYEQYF	TGTGCCAGCAGCCAATCTAGCGAAAGCTCCTACGAGCAGTACTTC
TRBJ2-1	few	TRBD2	TRBV13	CASSLSKASGGAFYNEQFF	TGTGCCAGCAGCTTATCGAAGGCTAGCGGGGGGGCATTTTACAATGAGCAGTTCTTC
TRBJ1-4	many	-	TRBV12-3/TRBV12-4	CASSFGTGEKLFF	TGTGCCAGCAGTTTCGGAACAGGGGAAAAACTGTTTTTT
TRBJ2-1	many	-	TRBV10-3	CAISVLDGSSYNEQFF	TGTGCCATCAGCGTATTGGACGGCAGCTCCTACAATGAGCAGTTCTTC
TRBJ1-3	-	TRBD1	TRBV12-3/TRBV12-4	CASSLGQGERNTIYF	TGTGCCAGCAGTTTAGGGCAGGGGGAGAGAAACACCATATATTTT
TRBJ2-1	-	-	TRBV24-1	CATSPVGRGYNEQFF	TGTGCCACCAGTCCGGTTGGGCGAGGATACAATGAGCAGTTCTTC
TRBJ2-7	-	-	TRBV28	CASSQQDYEQYF	TGTGCCAGCAGCCAACAAGATTACGAGCAGTACTTC
TRBJ2-3	-	TRBD2	TRBV6-4	CASSEGRGNTDTQYF	TGTGCCAGCAGTGAGGGGCGGGGGAACACAGATACGCAGTATTTT
TRBJ2-1	many	-	TRBV5-1	CASSLYLGYEQFF	TGCGCCAGCAGCTTATATTTAGGGTATGAGCAGTTCTTC
TRBJ2-3	few	TRBD1	TRBV12-3/TRBV12-4	CASRTDRGTSDTQYF	TGTGCCAGCAGAACCGACAGGGGAACGTCAGATACGCAGTATTTT
TRBJ2-7	-	TRBD2	TRBV28	CASSLNRGRTALGGTYEQYF	TGTGCCAGCAGTTTAAATCGCGGGAGGACAGCCCTGGGTGGGACTTACGAGCAGTACTTC
TRBJ1-3	few	-	TRBV20-1	CSATNRAKMGNTIYF	TGCAGTGCGACGAACAGGGCGAAGATGGGAAACACCATATATTTT
TRBJ2-1	many	-	TRBV6-1	CASSEGRSSYNEQFF	TGTGCCAGCAGTGAAGGCCGGAGCTCCTACAATGAGCAGTTCTTC
TRBJ2-5	few	-	TRBV6-5	CASSYSNGGWETQYF	TGTGCCAGCAGTTACTCGAATGGGGGATGGGAGACCCAGTACTTC
TRBJ2-1	-	-	TRBV2	CASSEQSGSYNEQFF	TGTGCCAGCAGTGAACAGAGTGGCTCCTACAATGAGCAGTTCTTC
TRBJ2-5	many	TRBD2	TRBV29-1	CSAMTSGVFGETQYF	TGCAGCGCTATGACTAGCGGGGTCTTTGGGGAGACCCAGTACTTC
TRBJ2-7	-	-	TRBV28	CASSFGKTHEQYF	TGTGCCAGCAGTTTCGGTAAGACCCACGAGCAGTACTTC
TRBJ2-2	-	-	TRBV20-1	CSARPSANTGELFF	TGCAGTGCTAGACCCAGCGCAAACACCGGGGAGCTGTTTTTT
TRBJ2-7	few	-	TRBV6-5	CASSYSKVEGYEQYF	TGTGCCAGCAGTTACTCGAAAGTTGAGGGCTACGAGCAGTACTTC
TRBJ2-3	-	-	TRBV3-1	CASSQEAGFTDTQYF	TGTGCCAGCAGCCAAGAGGCGGGGTTCACAGATACGCAGTATTTT
TRBJ2-2	few	-	TRBV20-1	CSARTVNTGELFF	TGCAGTGCGAGGACAGTGAACACCGGGGAGCTGTTTTTT
TRBJ2-3	-	TRBD1	TRBV2	CASSEQGQGATDTQYF	TGTGCCAGCAGTGAACAGGGACAGGGGGCCACAGATACGCAGTATTTT
TRBJ1-2	-	TRBD1	TRBV28	CASSFAGGKGGYTF	TGTGCCAGCAGTTTTGCAGGGGGAAAGGGTGGCTACACCTTC
TRBJ1-2	-	TRBD1	TRBV28	CASRGPLPGQGAYGYTF	TGTGCCAGCAGGGGCCCCCTCCCGGGACAGGGGGCTTATGGCTACACCTTC